The text below deals with one T cell receptor (beta chain). The sample comes from a study of blood T cell repertoires in COVID-19. Study overall: Acute and convalescent COVID-19 samples came from the United States, Italy and Spain.

In the original workflow: Nucleated cell number was recorded as an estimate derived from reference gene primer amplification. Measured with immunoSEQ multiplex PCR; TCRdb has only the in-frame clones, and not every one. V and J calls and clone size are those listed in that table; D and trimming were worked out from the DNA. This sample has under 150,000 clones; roughly 79% occur once, and the top ten carry about 8%. This CDR3 has 15 residues. CDR1 is MGHRA and CDR2 is YSYEKL in the germline V gene. V lost 4 bases, J lost 4 bases, and 9 bases stayed unmatched. The V gene is TRBV4-1, the J gene TRBJ1-1; TRBD1 aligns across 7 bases. The sequencing input was peripheral blood. The clonotype comes from an older woman with active or convalescent COVID-19. CDR3 protein: CASSLSRGSRTEAFF. The CDR3 DNA follows: TGCGCCAGCAGCCTATCCAGGGGGTCCCGCACTGAAGCTTTCTTT.